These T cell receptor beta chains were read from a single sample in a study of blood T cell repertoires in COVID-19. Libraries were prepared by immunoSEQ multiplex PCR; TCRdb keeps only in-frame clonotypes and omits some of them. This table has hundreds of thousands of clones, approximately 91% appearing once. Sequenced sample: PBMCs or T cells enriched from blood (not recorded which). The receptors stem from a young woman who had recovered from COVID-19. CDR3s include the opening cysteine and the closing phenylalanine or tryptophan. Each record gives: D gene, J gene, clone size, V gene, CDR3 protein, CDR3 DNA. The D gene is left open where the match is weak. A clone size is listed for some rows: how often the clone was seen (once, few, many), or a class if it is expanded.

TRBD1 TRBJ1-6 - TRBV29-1 CSARLGQGGSTLHF TGCAGCGCCCGGTTGGGACAGGGTGGTTCTACCCTCCACTTT
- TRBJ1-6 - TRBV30 CAWSRLGQISSPLHF TGTGCCTGGAGTCGGTTGGGCCAGATCAGTTCACCCCTCCACTTT
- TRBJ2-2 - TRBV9 CASSVGPPGLPNTGELFF TGTGCCAGCAGCGTAGGCCCCCCGGGACTCCCGAACACCGGGGAGCTGTTTTTT
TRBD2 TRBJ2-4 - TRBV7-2 CASSPRRTSGTANIQYF TGTGCCAGCAGCCCCAGAAGGACTAGCGGGACGGCAAACATTCAGTACTTC
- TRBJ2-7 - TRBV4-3 CASSQPSYEQYF TGCGCCAGCAGCCAACCTTCTTACGAGCAGTACTTC
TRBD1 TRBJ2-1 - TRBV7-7 CASSLTPGTEYNEQFF TGTGCTAGCAGCTTAACCCCCGGGACAGAGTACAATGAGCAGTTCTTC
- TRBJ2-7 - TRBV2 CASVGRAYEQYF TGTGCCAGCGTAGGCAGGGCCTACGAGCAGTACTTC
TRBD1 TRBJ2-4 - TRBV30 CAWRQGLAKNIQYF TGTGCCTGGCGACAGGGGCTAGCCAAAAACATTCAGTACTTC
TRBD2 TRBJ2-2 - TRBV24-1 CATSDPYNRLAGVANTGELFF TGTGCCACCAGTGACCCCTACAATAGACTAGCGGGAGTTGCGAACACCGGGGAGCTGTTTTTT
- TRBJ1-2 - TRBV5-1 CASSLESGYYGYTF TGCGCCAGCAGCTTGGAATCGGGGTACTATGGCTACACCTTC
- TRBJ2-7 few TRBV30 CAWTKSGTYEQYF TGTGCCTGGACGAAAAGCGGAACCTACGAGCAGTACTTC
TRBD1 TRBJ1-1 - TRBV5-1 CASSHGQGRTEAFF TGCGCCAGCAGTCATGGACAGGGTCGGACTGAAGCTTTCTTT
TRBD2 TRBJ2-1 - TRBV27 CASSLSAGLAAEQFF TGTGCCAGCAGTTTATCTGCTGGGCTAGCGGCTGAGCAGTTCTTC
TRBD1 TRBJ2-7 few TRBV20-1 CSASDPQGAQNEQYF TGCAGTGCTAGTGATCCACAGGGGGCGCAAAACGAGCAGTACTTC
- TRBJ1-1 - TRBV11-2 CASSLVGHINTEAFF TGTGCCAGCAGCTTAGTTGGACATATAAACACTGAAGCTTTCTTT
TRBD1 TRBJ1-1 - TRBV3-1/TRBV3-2 CASSQEFSGGFEAFF TGTGCCAGCAGCCAAGAGTTTTCAGGGGGTTTTGAAGCTTTCTTT
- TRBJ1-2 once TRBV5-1 CASSLDSTYGYTF TGCGCCAGCAGCCTCGACAGTACCTATGGCTACACCTTC
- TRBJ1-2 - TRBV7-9 CASSLIRLNYGYTF TGTGCCAGCAGCTTAATCAGATTGAACTATGGCTACACCTTC
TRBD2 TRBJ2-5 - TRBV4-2 CASGWTSLETQYF TGTGCCAGCGGTTGGACTAGCTTGGAGACCCAGTACTTC
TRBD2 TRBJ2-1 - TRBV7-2 CASNFGTSYNEQFF TGTGCCAGCAACTTCGGGACTAGCTACAATGAGCAGTTCTTC
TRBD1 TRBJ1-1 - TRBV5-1 CASSSGSGQGAGDVKNTEAFF TGCGCCAGCAGCTCCGGATCGGGACAGGGGGCGGGGGATGTCAAAAACACTGAAGCTTTCTTT
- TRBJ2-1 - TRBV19 CASSIVRGGWDEQFF TGTGCCAGTAGTATAGTGAGGGGGGGCTGGGATGAGCAGTTCTTC
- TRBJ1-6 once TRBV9 CASSPPNRNSPLHF TGTGCCAGCAGCCCCCCAAACAGAAATTCACCCCTCCACTTT
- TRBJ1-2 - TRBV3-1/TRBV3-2 CASSQDFFSSGSLNYGYTF TGTGCCAGCAGCCAAGATTTTTTCTCCTCGGGGAGCCTTAACTATGGCTACACCTTC
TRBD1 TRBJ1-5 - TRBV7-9 CASSTTGNPQPQHF TGTGCCAGCAGCACGACAGGGAACCCCCAGCCCCAGCATTTT
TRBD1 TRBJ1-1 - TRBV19 CASSPSPGGDAFF TGTGCCAGTAGTCCGAGCCCAGGGGGCGACGCTTTCTTT
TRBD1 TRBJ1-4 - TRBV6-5 CASSTPTGLLFF TGTGCCAGCAGTACGCCGACAGGGCTTCTGTTTTTT
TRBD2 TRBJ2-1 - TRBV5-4 CASSSVPSGVNNEQFF TGTGCCAGCAGCTCCGTTCCTAGCGGGGTCAACAATGAGCAGTTCTTC
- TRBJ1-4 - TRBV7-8 CASSSLLTNEKLFF TGTGCCAGCAGCTCCTTATTAACTAATGAAAAACTGTTTTTT
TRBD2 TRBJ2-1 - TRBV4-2 CASSQPGLEGQFF TGTGCCAGCAGCCAGCCGGGACTAGAAGGGCAGTTCTTC
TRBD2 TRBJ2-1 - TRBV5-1 CASSLLAGGSYNEQFF TGCGCCAGCAGCTTGTTAGCGGGAGGCTCCTACAATGAGCAGTTCTTC
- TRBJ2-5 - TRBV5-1 CASSGYQETQYF TGCGCCAGCAGCGGCTACCAAGAGACCCAGTACTTC
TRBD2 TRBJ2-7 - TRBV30 CACLLADRYEQYF TGTGCCTGCCTACTAGCGGACCGCTACGAGCAGTACTTC
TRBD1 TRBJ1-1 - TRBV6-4 CASSADRGTEAFF TGTGCCAGCAGCGCCGACAGGGGCACTGAAGCTTTCTTT
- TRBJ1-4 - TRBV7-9 CASSLRRGLTNEKLFF TGTGCCAGCAGCTTACGGAGGGGTTTGACTAATGAAAAACTGTTTTTT
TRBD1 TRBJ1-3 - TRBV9 CASSVAPPRTGGPSGNTIYF TGTGCCAGCAGCGTAGCCCCCCCGAGGACAGGGGGCCCCTCTGGAAACACCATATATTTT
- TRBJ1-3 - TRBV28 CASSFGGEGNTIYF TGTGCCAGCAGTTTTGGGGGGGAAGGAAACACCATATATTTT
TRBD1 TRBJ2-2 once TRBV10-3 CAILRTGLPNTGELFF TGTGCCATCTTAAGGACAGGGCTTCCGAACACCGGGGAGCTGTTTTTT
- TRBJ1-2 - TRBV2 CASSEGGGSNGYTF TGTGCCAGCAGTGAAGGGGGGGGTTCGAACGGCTACACCTTC
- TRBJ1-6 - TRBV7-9 CASSLAKNTNSPLHF TGTGCCAGCAGCTTAGCCAAAAATACAAATTCACCCCTCCACTTT
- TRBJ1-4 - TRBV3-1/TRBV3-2 CASSRDIANEKLFF TGTGCCAGCAGCCGGGACATTGCTAATGAAAAACTGTTTTTT
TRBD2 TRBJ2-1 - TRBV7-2 CASSFTSVGVDNEQFF TGTGCCAGCAGCTTCACTAGCGTGGGGGTTGACAATGAGCAGTTCTTC
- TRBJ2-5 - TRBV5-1 CASSPGAGEETQYF TGCGCCAGCAGCCCTGGGGCAGGAGAAGAGACCCAGTACTTC
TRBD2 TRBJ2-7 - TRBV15 CATSRDLAVNEQYF TGTGCCACCAGCAGAGATCTAGCGGTCAACGAGCAGTACTTC
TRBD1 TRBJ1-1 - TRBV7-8 CASSLVSPDRGLLKSETEAFF TGTGCCAGCAGCTTAGTTTCCCCTGACAGGGGGCTTTTAAAGTCGGAAACTGAAGCTTTCTTT
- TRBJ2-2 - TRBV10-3 CAISEGRQGAGELFF TGTGCCATCAGTGAGGGACGCCAAGGGGCCGGGGAGCTGTTTTTT
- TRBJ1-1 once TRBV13 CASSLLREGHTEAFF TGTGCCAGCAGCCTTTTGAGGGAAGGGCACACTGAAGCTTTCTTT
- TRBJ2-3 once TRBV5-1 CASSLWEASSTDTQYF TGCGCCAGCAGCTTGTGGGAGGCATCTAGCACAGATACGCAGTATTTT
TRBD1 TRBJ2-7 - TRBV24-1 CATSAPQGVPYEQYF TGTGCCACCAGTGCTCCACAGGGGGTCCCCTACGAGCAGTACTTC